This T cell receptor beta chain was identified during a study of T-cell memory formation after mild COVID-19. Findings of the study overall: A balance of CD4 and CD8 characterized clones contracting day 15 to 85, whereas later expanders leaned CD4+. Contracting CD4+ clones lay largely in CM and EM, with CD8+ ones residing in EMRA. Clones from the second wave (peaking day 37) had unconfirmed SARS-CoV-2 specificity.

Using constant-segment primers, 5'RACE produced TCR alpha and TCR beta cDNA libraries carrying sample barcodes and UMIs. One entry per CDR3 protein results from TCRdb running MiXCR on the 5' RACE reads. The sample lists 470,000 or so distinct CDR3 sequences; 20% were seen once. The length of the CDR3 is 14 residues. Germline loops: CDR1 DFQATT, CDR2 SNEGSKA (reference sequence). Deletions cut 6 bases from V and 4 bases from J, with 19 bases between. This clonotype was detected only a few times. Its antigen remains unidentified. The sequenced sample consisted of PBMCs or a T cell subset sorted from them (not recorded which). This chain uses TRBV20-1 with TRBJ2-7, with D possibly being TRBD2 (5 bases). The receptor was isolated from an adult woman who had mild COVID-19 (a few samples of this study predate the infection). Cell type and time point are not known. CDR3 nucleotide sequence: TGCAGTGCAAAACCGGGAACTCCACCGTACGAGCAGTACTTC. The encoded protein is CSAKPGTPPYEQYF.